This T cell receptor beta chain was retrieved from a study of T cells after yellow fever vaccination. Findings and limits, study-wide: The bulk population could contribute abundant contaminating clonotypes to FACS-sorted repertoires. Secondary responses were weaker yet peaked faster, day 5 versus 15.

J lost 8 bases, V lost 5 bases, and 12 bases had no gene match. Germline V gives CDR1 SQVTM, CDR2 ANQGSEA. The CDR3 extends over 14 amino acids. Regarding this clonotype: Its antigen is unknown.

TCRdb reprocessed the 5' RACE reads via MiXCR and lists one record per CDR3 protein. The sample holds 200,000 to 300,000 distinct CDR3 sequences, less than 9% seen once. The TCR was taken from a young man who received the YFV17D yellow fever vaccine. Here the sequenced sample was CD4+ T cells sorted from PBMCs, taken 15 days after the yellow fever booster vaccination. The chain uses TRBV29-1 and TRBJ2-1; 7 bases match TRBD2. The chain's CDR3 is CSVRETSFFDEQFF. DNA of the CDR3: TGCAGCGTTAGGGAGACTAGCTTTTTTGATGAGCAGTTCTTC.